These 3 T cell receptor beta chains were sequenced from one sample in a study of Graves' ophthalmopathy and Graves' hyperthyroidism. The TCR beta CDR3 regions underwent amplification from RNA transcripts. Second-round multiplex PCR followed a first-round RT-PCR using HTBI primers. TCRdb passed the multiplex PCR reads through MiXCR, listing each CDR3 protein once. Altogether 300,000 or so distinct CDR3 sequences are present, 15% to 20% being singletons, with the ten largest covering roughly 12%. Sequencing was performed on peripheral blood. The receptors were sampled from an adult man with Graves' ophthalmopathy.

This clonotype was counted many times. The rearrangement joins TRBV18 to TRBJ1-1; no clear D. This CDR3 region has 13 residues. V was pared by 2 bases and J by 1 base, with 5 bases between. In germline, CDR1 is KGHSH, CDR2 LQKENI. DNA for the CDR3: TGTGCCAGCTCACCAGCCAAGAACACTGAAGCTTTCTTT. It is translated as CASSPAKNTEAFF. Complete variable domain (other parts from reference TRBV18 and TRBJ1-1): NAGVMQNPRHLVRRRGQEARLRCSPMKGHSHVYWYRQLPEEGLKFMVYLQKENIIDESGMPKERFSAEFPKEGPSILRIQQVVRGDSAAYFCASSPAKNTEAFFGQGTRLTVV.

This clonotype was detected ten times or more. V is TRBV2 and J is TRBJ2-7, with D possibly TRBD1 on 6 matching bases. V lost 11 bases and J lost 0, with 14 bases in between. Germline lookup yields CDR1 SNHLY and CDR2 FYNNEI. This CDR3 is built from 13 residues. The CDR3 DNA reads TGTGCCCGCCGGGACACCGTCTCCTACGAGCAGTACTTC. Translated, it gives CARRDTVSYEQYF.

This clonotype was observed many times. The V call is TRBV6-2 or TRBV6-3, the J call TRBJ2-6; no reliable D call. Germline CDR1 is MNHEY and CDR2 is SVGEGT. V was cut by 1 base and J by 4 bases, with 11 bases left in between. The CDR3 has 16 residues. The CDR3 spells CASSYLGSGGANVLTF. The CDR3 bases are TGTGCCAGCAGTTACTTAGGGTCAGGAGGGGCCAACGTCCTGACTTTC.